The text below deals with one T cell receptor (beta chain). Its cognate antigen is unknown. Molecules of cDNA were individually given unique molecular identifiers that were attached to them. TCRdb reprocessed the 5' RACE reads via MiXCR and lists one record per CDR3 protein. The sample carries approximately 65,000 distinct CDR3 sequences, 12% recorded once. The CDR3 extends over 12 amino acids. The germline V and J ends were trimmed by 5 bases and 4 bases, with 8 bases remaining between them. Germline V lookup: CDR1 WSHSY, CDR2 SAAADI. The sample is drawn from a study of early T cells in non-severe SARS-CoV-2 infection. Study-level information: Whole-blood bulk RNA, unsorted, was sequenced, and chains were unpaired. Findings and limits, study-wide: VDJdb-based annotation leaned toward anti-spike CD8 responses and missed private and CD4 specificities.

This TCR derives from an adult who was a healthcare worker with PCR-confirmed SARS-CoV-2 infection or an uninfected control (not recorded which). This chain uses TRBV10-2 with TRBJ1-1, with D unclear. The sample was whole blood. The CDR3 region is CASSRIGTEAFF. DNA for the CDR3: TGCGCCAGCAGTAGGATAGGCACTGAAGCTTTCTTT.